This T cell receptor beta chain is from a study of cytomegalovirus exposure and HLA in healthy donors. On the study more broadly: A subsequent analysis reported that the 110 or so validation repertoires were produced on the same platform that had also been used for the roughly 710 first-cohort repertoires.

Here immunoSEQ multiplex PCR was the method, and the copy in TCRdb shows in-frame clones only, minus some. The sample has tens of thousands of clones, 85% to 95% seen once. General study points: It was reported that the classifier diagnosed cytomegalovirus status with high specificity and sensitivity in both the original and validation cohorts. A later analysis found first-cohort TCR clusters tended to co-occur in the roughly 120 validation repertoires. Some TCR beta chains (roughly 160 of them) were listed as cytomegalovirus-associated.

As to this clone: The antigen is not known.

Material: PBMCs. The clonotype originates from a young woman in good health and CMV-seronegative.

CDR3 region: CSVEDALAGGIYEQYF. CDR3 sequence (DNA): TGCAGCGTTGAAGATGCCCTAGCGGGAGGTATCTACGAGCAGTACTTC. The chain uses TRBV29-1 and TRBJ2-7; 11 bases are shared with TRBD2. Germline CDR1 reads SQVTM; CDR2 reads ANQGSEA. This CDR3 is built from 16 residues. The trim removed 0 bases at V and 3 bases at J, leaving 7 bases unmatched.